This entry is about one T cell receptor beta chain. The record originates from a study of blood T cell repertoires in COVID-19. CDR3 length equals 15 residues. Trimming removed 2 bases at V and 3 bases at J, with 10 bases between. Germline assignment: CDR1 WNHNN and CDR2 SYGVQD (reference sequence). Profiling relied on immunoSEQ multiplex PCR, and the TCRdb table lists in-frame clones only, not all of them. The profile shows about 280,000 clones, around 83% of them singletons. The TCR comes from a man aged 35-49 years who had been exposed to COVID-19. Sequencing was carried out using PBMCs or T cells enriched from blood (not recorded which). This sequence joins TRBV10-1 and TRBJ2-2; maybe TRBD2 (5 bases). The CDR3: CASSERREDTGELFF. The CDR3 DNA is TGCGCCAGCAGTGAGAGACGGGAAGACACCGGGGAGCTGTTTTTT.